This record covers a single T cell receptor (beta chain). Its antigen is as yet unknown. This sample was taken from a study of blood T cells in healthy people across ages. With a J-beta primer mix and a sample-barcoded 5' primer, a second PCR ran roughly 7 to 11 cycles. Each cDNA molecule was tagged by a template-switch adaptor with 12 random nucleotides. TCRdb processed the 5' RACE reads anew with MiXCR; each CDR3 protein has one entry. The sample holds roughly 800,000 distinct CDR3 sequences, more than 45% seen once. The V end was cut by 3 bases, the J end by 0 bases, with 17 bases between. Germline CDR1 is MGHDK and CDR2 is SYGVNS. This CDR3 is 17 amino acids long. General study results and limits: Investigators treated diversity estimates from one million T cells as underestimates.

The chain combines TRBV25-1 with TRBJ2-5; D ambiguous. This TCR was sampled from a man aged 30 to 39 in good health. The specimen sequenced was blood. The CDR3 is CASSDASTLGHQETQYF. The CDR3, as DNA: TGTGCCAGCAGTGACGCCTCAACCCTAGGGCACCAAGAGACCCAGTACTTC.